This TCR beta chain emerged from a study of response to subunit inactivated influenza vaccine. Study-level points and caveats: Only a handful of new T cells, the authors suggested, are recruited with each seasonal influenza vaccination.

Via MiXCR, TCRdb re-called the RT-PCR reads, giving one row per CDR3 protein. The data contain some 500,000 distinct CDR3 sequences, roughly 23% of them singletons. Germline loops: CDR1 MNHEY, CDR2 SVGEGT. CDR3 length: 15 amino acids. With 4 bases removed from V and 1 base from J, the gap between germline ends came to 11 bases. This clonotype was seen a few times. The target antigen is unknown. The material sequenced was CD4+ T cells sorted from PBMCs, taken roughly 5 days after vaccination. The TCR sequence derives from a man aged 50-60 years who received an inactivated influenza vaccine. V and J are TRBV6-2 or TRBV6-3 and TRBJ2-1; D not certain. The CDR3 sequence: CASSSQHISYNEQFF. CDR3 coding DNA: TGTGCCAGCAGTTCGCAACACATATCCTACAATGAGCAGTTCTTC.